Listed here is a single T cell receptor beta chain. This sample was included in a study of blood T cell repertoires in COVID-19. At the level of the study: T cells, B-cell-depleted T cells, or PBMCs supplied cDNA or gDNA.

Original processing notes: Amplification with reference gene primers provided the estimates of nucleated cell counts. Sequenced by immunoSEQ multiplex PCR; TCRdb stores in-frame clones only, minus some. The V and J calls and the clone size are those of that table, but D and trimming were determined from the DNA. The repertoire holds 250,000 to 300,000 clones, with approximately 84% as singletons. Germline V gene data show CDR1 as MNHEY and CDR2 as SVGAGI. Trimming shortened V by 7 bases and J by 6 bases, and 18 bases separated the two germline ends. There are 15 residues in the CDR3. Enrollees, about 18 to 90 years old, lived in 24 US areas. Categorization into cohorts depended on clinical history that participants reported.

The sample comprised PBMCs or T cells enriched from blood (not recorded which). The chain is built from TRBV6-5 and TRBJ2-2; the D gene is possibly TRBD1 (5 bases). The TCR comes from a man between 50 and 59 years old who had recovered from COVID-19. CDR3 loop: CASTAGHIGSGELFF. The CDR3 DNA reads TGTGCCAGCACCGCCGGACACATCGGGTCCGGGGAGCTGTTTTTT.